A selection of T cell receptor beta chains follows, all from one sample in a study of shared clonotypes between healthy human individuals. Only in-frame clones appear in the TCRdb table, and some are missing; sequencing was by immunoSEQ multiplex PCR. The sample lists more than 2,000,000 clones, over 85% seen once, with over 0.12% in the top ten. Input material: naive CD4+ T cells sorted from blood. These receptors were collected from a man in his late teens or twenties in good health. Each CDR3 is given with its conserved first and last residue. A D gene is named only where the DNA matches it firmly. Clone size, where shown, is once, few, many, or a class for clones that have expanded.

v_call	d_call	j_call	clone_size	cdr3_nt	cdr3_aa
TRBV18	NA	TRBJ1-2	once	TGTGCCAGCTCGACCGGGGGGGCGAACTATGGCTACACCTTC	CASSTGGANYGYTF
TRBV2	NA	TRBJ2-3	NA	TGTGCCAGCGAGTTTGTGGGGACAGATACGCAGTATTTT	CASEFVGTDTQYF
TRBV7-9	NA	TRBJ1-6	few	TGTGCCAGCAGCCCGGGACGGATTAATTCACCCCTCCACTTT	CASSPGRINSPLHF
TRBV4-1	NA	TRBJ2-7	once	TGCGCCAGCAGCCAAGGGCGACAGGCCACCTACGAGCAGTACTTC	CASSQGRQATYEQYF
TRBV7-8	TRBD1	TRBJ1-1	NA	TGTGCCAGCAGCCATATTGGACAGGCTAACACTGAAGCTTTCTTT	CASSHIGQANTEAFF
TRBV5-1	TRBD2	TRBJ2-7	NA	TGCGCCAGCAGCTTGGGAGGGACTATCTACGAGCAGTACTTC	CASSLGGTIYEQYF
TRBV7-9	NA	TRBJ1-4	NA	TGTGCCAGCAGCTCCGTGACCTCTAATGAAAAACTGTTTTTT	CASSSVTSNEKLFF
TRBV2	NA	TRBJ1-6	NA	TGTGCCAGCAGAGGCATGGCGGGAGATTCACCCCTCCACTTT	CASRGMAGDSPLHF
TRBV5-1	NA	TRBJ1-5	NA	TGCGCCAGCAGCTTAGGGGGTGACGGGCCCCAGCATTTT	CASSLGGDGPQHF
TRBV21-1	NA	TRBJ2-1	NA	TGTGCCAGCAGCTTGGCCGGGACAGTGAGATACAATGAGCAGTTCTTC	CASSLAGTVRYNEQFF
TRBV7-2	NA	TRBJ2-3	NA	TGTGCCAGCAGCTCCCAGCCAGGCACAGATACGCAGTATTTT	CASSSQPGTDTQYF
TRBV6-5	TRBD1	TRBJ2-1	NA	TGTGCCAGCAGTCGAGACAGGGTGACTAATGAGCAGTTCTTC	CASSRDRVTNEQFF
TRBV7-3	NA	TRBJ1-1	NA	TGTGCCAGCAGCTCTAACACTGAAGCTTTCTTT	CASSSNTEAFF
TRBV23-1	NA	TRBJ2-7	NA	TGCGCCAGCATCCCCAGCCGTTTCTACGAGCAGTACTTC	CASIPSRFYEQYF
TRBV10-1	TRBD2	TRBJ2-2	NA	TGCGCCAGCAGTGACAGCGGGGGACCGAACACCGGGGAGCTGTTTTTT	CASSDSGGPNTGELFF
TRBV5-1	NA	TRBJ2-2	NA	TGCGCCAGCAGCTTGGCTCCTGGGGGGCTCGGGGAGCTGTTTTTT	CASSLAPGGLGELFF
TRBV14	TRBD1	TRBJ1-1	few	TGTGCCAGCAGCCTTTTTGGACAGGGGACCGCTGAAGCTTTCTTT	CASSLFGQGTAEAFF